Presented here are 10 T cell receptor beta chains from one specimen sequenced in a study of blood T cell repertoires in COVID-19. Assay: immunoSEQ multiplex PCR; the TCRdb copy retains only in-frame clones and omits some. This sample has roughly 80,000 clones, with about 83% found just once. The specimen sequenced was peripheral blood. These receptors all stem from a woman at least 80 years old with acute or convalescent COVID-19.

This clone is a singleton in its sample. The chain recombines TRBV7-2 with TRBJ2-7; tentative D call: TRBD2 (5 bases). The V end was cut by 1 base, the J end by 0 bases, with 10 bases between. CDR1 is SGHTA and CDR2 is FQGNSA in the germline V gene. The CDR3 loop spans 15 amino acids. The CDR3 is CASSLVGGPSYEQYF. CDR3 nucleotides: TGTGCCAGCAGCTTAGTCGGCGGGCCCTCCTACGAGCAGTACTTC.

The rearrangement uses TRBV7-9 and TRBJ2-6, with D tentatively TRBD1 (8 bases). In germline, CDR1 is SEHNR, CDR2 FQNEAQ (reference sequence). This CDR3 region has 18 residues. Trimming took 3 bases from V and 0 from J, leaving 15 bases between them. Here the CDR3 reads CASSFKQGGHSGANVLTF. The CDR3 DNA follows: TGTGCCAGCAGCTTCAAACAGGGGGGGCACTCTGGGGCCAACGTCCTGACTTTC.

V is TRBV5-1 and J is TRBJ2-5; 7 bases line up with TRBD1. Germline loops: CDR1 SGHRS, CDR2 YFSETQ. V trimming: 3 bases; J trimming: 3 bases; junction bases outside the gene matches: 8. The length of the CDR3 is 15 residues. The DNA for the CDR3 is TGCGCCAGCAGCTCCGGACAGGTTCGGGAAGAGACCCAGTACTTC. This encodes CASSSGQVREETQYF. Using reference TRBV5-1 and TRBJ2-5 for the parts outside the CDR3, the full variable domain is KAGVTQTPRYLIKTRGQQVTLSCSPISGHRSVSWYQQTPGQGLQFLFEYFSETQRNKGNFPGRFSGRQFSNSRSEMNVSTLELGDSALYLCASSSGQVREETQYFGPGTRLLVL.

This clone came up a few times. This rearrangement joins TRBV3-1 (or the pseudogene TRBV3-2) to TRBJ2-7; TRBD2 agrees at 11 bases. The germline gives CDR1 LGHDT, CDR2 YNNKEL (reference sequence). Trimming at V came to 4 bases and at J to 6 bases, leaving 8 bases not matched to a gene. This CDR3 comprises 15 residues. In DNA form, the CDR3 reads TGTGCCAGCAGCCCACTAGCGGGAGCGAGAAGCGAGCAGTACTTC. This codes for CASSPLAGARSEQYF.

This clone turned up a few times. The genes are TRBV5-1 and TRBJ2-5; 9 bases are a match to TRBD1. The CDR3 spans 15 residues. J was trimmed by 0 bases and V by 4 bases; bases with no gene match: 4. From germline, CDR1 is SGHRS and CDR2 YFSETQ. The CDR3 reads CASSTGQGHQETQYF. As DNA, the CDR3 is TGCGCCAGCAGCACGGGACAGGGACACCAAGAGACCCAGTACTTC.

The chain uses TRBV11-3 and TRBJ2-7; 8 positions match TRBD2. V dropped 1 base and J dropped 4; count of bases not matched to a gene: 3. The CDR3 sequence is 14 residues long. Germline lookup yields CDR1 SGHNT and CDR2 YENEEA. The CDR3 protein is CASSLAGGDYEQYF. The CDR3 DNA reads TGTGCCAGCAGCTTAGCCGGGGGGGATTACGAGCAGTACTTC.

The V and J genes are TRBV18 and TRBJ2-3; 13 bases fit TRBD2. The CDR3 is made up of 15 amino acids. Looked up from germline, CDR1 is KGHSH and CDR2 is LQKENI. Unmatched junction bases numbered 3, after V lost 6 bases and J lost 3 bases. The CDR3 loop is CASSETSGRTDTQYF. DNA of the CDR3: TGTGCCAGCTCGGAGACTAGCGGGAGGACAGATACGCAGTATTTT.

This chain uses TRBV28 with TRBJ1-2; TRBD1 is a possible D gene (5 bases). Germline V CDR1 and CDR2: MDHEN, SYDVKM. The CDR3 contains 15 residues. Trimming left V 7 bases short and J 2 bases short, with 17 bases between. CDR3 amino acids: CASTGGSRLNYGYTF. The CDR3, as DNA: TGTGCCAGCACCGGGGGTAGCAGGCTGAACTATGGCTACACCTTC.

This chain joins TRBV12-3 or TRBV12-4 and TRBJ2-5; 7 bases align to TRBD2. Trimming cost V 4 bases and J 7 bases; bases outside gene matches: 6. This CDR3 comprises 13 residues. CDR3 sequence reads: CASSSSGVGTQYF. The DNA of the CDR3 is TGTGCCAGCAGTTCTAGCGGAGTGGGGACCCAGTACTTC.

The chain couples TRBV6-1 to TRBJ2-5; TRBD2 matches 12 bases. V gave up 3 bases and J gave up 0 bases; unmatched junction bases: 2. The CDR3 runs to 16 residues. Germline CDR1 MNHNS, CDR2 SASEGT. CDR3 residues: CASSDGTSGHQETQYF. DNA of the CDR3: TGTGCCAGCAGTGACGGGACTAGCGGGCACCAAGAGACCCAGTACTTC.